A single sample is the source of the 12 T cell receptor beta chains below, sequenced in a study of beta chain features in type 1 diabetes (dated by TCRdb to between 2017 and 2018). The receptor library was made with the immunoSEQ multiplex PCR assay. The entire amount of isolated RNA was reverse transcribed using the High Capacity cDNA Reverse Transcription Kit, so the sequenced TCRB transcripts were expressed ones. This immuneACCESS table, as held by TCRdb, lists in-frame sequences with V and J called but not all clones. Of the missing ones, under half trace to an unresolved V gene in checked studies; the others have no known cause. For this sample there are around 400,000 clones; less than 15% appear just once. Of the sample, under 0.02% falls within the top ten clones. The sample comprised naive CD4+ T cells from blood. The meaning of the sample's cell subset or site label: true naive CD4+ T cells. All receptors derive from a woman in her late teens or twenties in good health.

This clone was picked up a small number of times. The J gene is TRBJ2-1, the V gene TRBV5-1, with 8 bases matching TRBD2. The CDR3 totals 15 residues. Germline V gene data show CDR1 as SGHRS and CDR2 as YFSETQ. V lost 2 bases, J lost 7 bases, and 8 bases stayed unmatched. DNA for the CDR3: TGCGCCAGCAGCTTAGGGACTAGGGTTGGTAATGAGCAGTTCTTC. This codes for CASSLGTRVGNEQFF.

The chain joins TRBV5-1 to TRBJ2-7, with no clear D. V gave up 0 bases and J gave up 3 bases, with 7 bases separating them. This CDR3 comprises 13 residues. Germline V lookup: CDR1 SGHRS, CDR2 YFSETQ. The CDR3 region is CASSLGEVYEQYF. The CDR3 nucleotides are TGCGCCAGCAGCTTGGGAGAGGTCTACGAGCAGTACTTC.

This clone was counted only a few times. The V gene is TRBV6-5, the J gene TRBJ2-7; 7 bases line up with TRBD1. The CDR3 is 15 residues long. The V and J ends lost 7 bases and 6 bases, in that order; junction bases with no gene match: 15. The germline V gene has CDR1 MNHEY and CDR2 SVGAGI. In nucleotides, the CDR3 is TGTGCCAGCACCCTTAAACAGGGGTTCTGGGTCGAGCAGTACTTC. It yields the protein CASTLKQGFWVEQYF.

In regard to this clone: The germline gene is not matched at one end of the junction; a read error may be the cause. V gene TRBV7-8 combines with J gene TRBJ2-2; D is perhaps TRBD1 (6 bases). Germline V gene data show CDR1 as SGHVS and CDR2 as FQNEAQ. The CDR3 spans 16 residues. CDR3 bases: TGTGCCAGCAGCCCACTACCCCAGGGGAACGCCGGGGAGCTGTTTTTT. Translation: CASSPLPQGNAGELFF.

The rearrangement links TRBV11-3 to TRBJ2-7, with 7 bases identical to TRBD1. After removal of 5 bases from V and 0 bases from J, the junction contained 4 bases not matched to a gene. CDR1 SGHNT and CDR2 YENEEA come from the germline V gene. The CDR3 is 14 amino acids. The CDR3 DNA follows: TGTGCCAGCAGCAAACGGGACAGCTCCTACGAGCAGTACTTC. Amino acid sequence: CASSKRDSSYEQYF.

The chain uses TRBV5-4 and TRBJ2-7, with 7 nucleotides matching TRBD1. CDR3 size: 15 residues. V trimming: 4 bases; J trimming: 3 bases; junction bases outside the gene matches: 10. Germline V lookup: CDR1 SGHNT, CDR2 YYREEE (reference sequence). Here the CDR3 DNA reads TGTGCCAGCAGCCTCGGACCCGGGACAGACTACGAGCAGTACTTC. The encoded protein is CASSLGPGTDYEQYF.

This clone has just a few counts. Here the CDR3 DNA reads TGCAGTGCTAAATACAGCTACGAGCAGTACTTC. It translates to CSAKYSYEQYF. The chain employs TRBV20-1 and TRBJ2-7; no clear D gene. Trimming shortened V by 4 bases and J by 3 bases, and 7 bases separated the two germline ends. Germline V lookup: CDR1 DFQATT, CDR2 SNEGSKA (reference sequence). The CDR3 loop spans 11 amino acids.

This rearrangement joins TRBV19 to TRBJ2-7; 11 nucleotides align to TRBD2. Germline-derived CDR1 and CDR2 are LNHDA and SQIVND (reference sequence). The CDR3 has 19 amino acids. Losses at the gene ends were 3 bases for V and 6 bases for J; bases not matched to a gene: 19. CDR3 sequence reads: CASSMSATSGSPLAREQYF. The CDR3 bases are TGTGCCAGTAGTATGTCGGCAACTAGCGGGAGCCCACTTGCTCGCGAGCAGTACTTC.

This clone turned up a few times. The CDR3 loop is CASSFSARPDTQYF. In DNA, the CDR3 is TGCGCCAGCAGCTTTTCCGCGCGGCCAGATACGCAGTATTTT. This sequence joins TRBV5-1 and TRBJ2-3, with unresolved D. V was cut by 2 bases and J by 4 bases, with 11 bases left in between. CDR1 and CDR2 (germline): SGHRS, YFSETQ. The CDR3 contains 14 residues.

This clone was seen more than once but under ten times. The CDR3 DNA reads TGTGCCAGCAGTCCCAACTCTGGGGCCAACGTCCTGACTTTC. Translating gives CASSPNSGANVLTF. The rearrangement uses TRBV7-2 and TRBJ2-6; D ambiguous. Trimming removed 6 bases at V and 0 bases at J, with 6 bases between. This CDR3 is 14 amino acids long. Germline V gene lookup returns CDR1 SGHTA and CDR2 FQGNSA.

J is TRBJ2-1 and V is TRBV29-1, with D perhaps TRBD2 (6 bases). V lost 6 bases and J 6 bases, leaving 12 bases between the germline ends. The CDR3 runs 12 residues. Germline assignment: CDR1 SQVTM and CDR2 ANQGSEA. The CDR3 region has the DNA TGCAGCGTCGAGACTAGTTTCAATGAGCAGTTCTTC. It yields the protein CSVETSFNEQFF.

This clone was counted only a few times. Other DNA sequences in the sample encode the same CDR3. The chain carries TRBV5-4 and TRBJ1-1, with unresolved D. V lost 0 bases, J lost 1 base, and 4 bases lay in between. The CDR3 sequence is 13 residues long. Germline CDR1 and CDR2: SGHNT and YYREEE (reference sequence). CDR3 DNA: TGTGCCAGCAGCTTGGGCAGGAACACTGAAGCTTTCTTT. It codes for CASSLGRNTEAFF.